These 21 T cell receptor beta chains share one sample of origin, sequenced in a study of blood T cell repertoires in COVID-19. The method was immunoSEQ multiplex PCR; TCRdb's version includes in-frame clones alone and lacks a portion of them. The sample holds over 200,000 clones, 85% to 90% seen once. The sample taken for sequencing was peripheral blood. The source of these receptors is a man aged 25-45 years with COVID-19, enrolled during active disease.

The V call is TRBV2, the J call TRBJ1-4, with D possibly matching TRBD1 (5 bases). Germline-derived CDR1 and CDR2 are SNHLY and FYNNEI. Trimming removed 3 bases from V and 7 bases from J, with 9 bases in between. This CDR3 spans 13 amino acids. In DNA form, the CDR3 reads TGTGCCAGCAGTGAGAGGGGAGGTGAAAAACTGTTTTTT. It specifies CASSERGGEKLFF.

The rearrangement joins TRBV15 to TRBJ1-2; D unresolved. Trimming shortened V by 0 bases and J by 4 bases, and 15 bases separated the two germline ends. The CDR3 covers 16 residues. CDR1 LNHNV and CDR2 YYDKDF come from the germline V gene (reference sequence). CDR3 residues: CATSRDAMHTPYGYTF. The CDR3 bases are TGTGCCACCAGCAGAGATGCAATGCACACCCCCTATGGCTACACCTTC. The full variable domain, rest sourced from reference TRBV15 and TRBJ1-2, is DAMVIQNPRYQVTQFGKPVTLSCSQTLNHNVMYWYQQKSSQAPKLLFHYYDKDFNNEADTPDNFQSRRPNTSFCFLDIRSPGLGDTAMYLCATSRDAMHTPYGYTFGSGTRLTVV.

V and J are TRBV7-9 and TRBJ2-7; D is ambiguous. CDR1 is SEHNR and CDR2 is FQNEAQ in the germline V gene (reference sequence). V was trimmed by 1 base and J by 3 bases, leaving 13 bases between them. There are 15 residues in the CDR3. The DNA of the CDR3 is TGTGCCAGCAGCTTAGGAGGCTCACGGGTCTACGAGCAGTACTTC. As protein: CASSLGGSRVYEQYF. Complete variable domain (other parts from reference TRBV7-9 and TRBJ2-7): DTGVSQNPRHKITKRGQNVTFRCDPISEHNRLYWYRQTLGQGPEFLTYFQNEAQLEKSRLLSDRFSAERPKGSFSTLEIQRTEQGDSAMYLCASSLGGSRVYEQYFGPGTRLTVT.

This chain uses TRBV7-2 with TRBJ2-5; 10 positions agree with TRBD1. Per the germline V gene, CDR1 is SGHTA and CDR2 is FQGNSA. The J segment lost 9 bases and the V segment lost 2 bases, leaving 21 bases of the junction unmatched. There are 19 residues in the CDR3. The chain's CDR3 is CASSLISPPGQGRSGAQYF. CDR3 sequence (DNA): TGTGCCAGCAGCTTAATTAGTCCTCCGGGACAGGGGCGGTCAGGGGCCCAGTACTTC.

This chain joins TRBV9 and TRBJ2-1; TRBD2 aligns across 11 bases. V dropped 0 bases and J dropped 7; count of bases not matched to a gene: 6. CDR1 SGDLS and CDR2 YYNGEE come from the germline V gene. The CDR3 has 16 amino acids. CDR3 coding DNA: TGTGCCAGCAGCGTAGCGGGTAGCGGGGGGGCAAATGAGCAGTTCTTC. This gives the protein CASSVAGSGGANEQFF.

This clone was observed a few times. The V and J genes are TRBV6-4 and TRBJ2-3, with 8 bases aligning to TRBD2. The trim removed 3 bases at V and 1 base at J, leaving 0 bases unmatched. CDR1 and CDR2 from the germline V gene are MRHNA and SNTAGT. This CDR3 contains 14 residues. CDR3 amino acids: CASSETSGTDTQYF. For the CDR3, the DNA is TGTGCCAGCAGTGAGACTAGCGGCACAGATACGCAGTATTTT.

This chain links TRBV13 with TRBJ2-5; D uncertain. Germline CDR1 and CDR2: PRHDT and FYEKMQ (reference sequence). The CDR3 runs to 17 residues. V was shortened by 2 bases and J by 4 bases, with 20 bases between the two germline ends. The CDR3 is CASSLNAPILHIETQYF. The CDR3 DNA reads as TGTGCCAGCAGCTTAAATGCGCCCATTCTTCATATAGAGACCCAGTACTTC.

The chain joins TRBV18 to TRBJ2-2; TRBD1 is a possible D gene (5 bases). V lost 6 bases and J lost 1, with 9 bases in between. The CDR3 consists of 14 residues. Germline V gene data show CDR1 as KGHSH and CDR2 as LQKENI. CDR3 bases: TGTGCCAGCTCGCCCGACAGGAACACCGGGGAGCTGTTTTTT. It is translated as CASSPDRNTGELFF. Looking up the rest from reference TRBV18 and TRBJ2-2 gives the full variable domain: NAGVMQNPRHLVRRRGQEARLRCSPMKGHSHVYWYRQLPEEGLKFMVYLQKENIIDESGMPKERFSAEFPKEGPSILRIQQVVRGDSAAYFCASSPDRNTGELFFGEGSRLTVL.

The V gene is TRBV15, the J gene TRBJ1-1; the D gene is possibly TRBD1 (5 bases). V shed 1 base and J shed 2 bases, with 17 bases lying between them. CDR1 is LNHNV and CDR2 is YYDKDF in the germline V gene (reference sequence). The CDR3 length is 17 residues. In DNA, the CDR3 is TGTGCCACCAGCAGAGGAAATCGGAGGGGAGGTAACACTGAAGCTTTCTTT. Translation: CATSRGNRRGGNTEAFF.

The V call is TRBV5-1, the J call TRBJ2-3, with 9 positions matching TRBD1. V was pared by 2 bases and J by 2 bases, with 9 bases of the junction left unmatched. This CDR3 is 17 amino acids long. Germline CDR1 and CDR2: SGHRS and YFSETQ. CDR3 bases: TGCGCCAGCAGCTTAGAAGCCGGGACAGGGTACACAGATACGCAGTATTTT. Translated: CASSLEAGTGYTDTQYF.

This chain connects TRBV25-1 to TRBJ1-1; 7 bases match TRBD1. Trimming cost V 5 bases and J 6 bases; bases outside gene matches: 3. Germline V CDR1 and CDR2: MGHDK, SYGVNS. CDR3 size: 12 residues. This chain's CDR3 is CASSTGVAEAFF. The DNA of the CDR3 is TGTGCCAGCAGTACAGGGGTCGCTGAAGCTTTCTTT.

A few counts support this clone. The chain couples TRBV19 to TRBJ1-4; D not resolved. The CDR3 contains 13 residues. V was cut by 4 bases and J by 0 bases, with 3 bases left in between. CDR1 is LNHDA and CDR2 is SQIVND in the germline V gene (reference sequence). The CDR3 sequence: CASSRATNEKLFF. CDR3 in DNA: TGTGCCAGTAGTAGAGCAACTAATGAAAAACTGTTTTTT.

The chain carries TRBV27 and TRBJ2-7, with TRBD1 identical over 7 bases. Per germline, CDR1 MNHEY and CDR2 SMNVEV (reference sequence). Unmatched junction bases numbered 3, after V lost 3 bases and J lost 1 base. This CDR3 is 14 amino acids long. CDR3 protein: CASSFRGQSYEQYF. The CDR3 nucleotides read TGTGCCAGCAGTTTTAGGGGACAGTCCTACGAGCAGTACTTC.

CDR3 residues: CASLTGGGRFSGNTIYF. The CDR3 coding sequence is TGTGCCAGCCTTACAGGCGGGGGCCGCTTCTCTGGAAACACCATATATTTT. V and J are TRBV28 and TRBJ1-3, with a possible D match to TRBD1 (6 bases). This CDR3 is built from 17 residues. Germline V lookup: CDR1 MDHEN, CDR2 SYDVKM. Trimming cost V 8 bases and J 0 bases, with 20 bases left between them.

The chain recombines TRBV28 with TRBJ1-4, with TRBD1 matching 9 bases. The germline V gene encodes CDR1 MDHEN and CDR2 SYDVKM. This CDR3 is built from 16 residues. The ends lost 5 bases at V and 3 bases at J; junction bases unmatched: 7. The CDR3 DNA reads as TGTGCCAGCAGTATACCGGGACAGGGACCTAATGAAAAACTGTTTTTT. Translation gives CASSIPGQGPNEKLFF. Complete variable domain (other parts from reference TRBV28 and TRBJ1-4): DVKVTQSSRYLVKRTGEKVFLECVQDMDHENMFWYRQDPGLGLRLIYFSYDVKMKEKGDIPEGYSVSREKKERFSLILESASTNQTSMYLCASSIPGQGPNEKLFFGSGTQLSVL.

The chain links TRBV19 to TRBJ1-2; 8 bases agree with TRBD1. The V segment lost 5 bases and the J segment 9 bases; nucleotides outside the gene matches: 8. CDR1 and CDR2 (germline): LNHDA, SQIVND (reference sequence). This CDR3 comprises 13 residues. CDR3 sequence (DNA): TGTGCCAGTAGTTCGAGCGGGACAGGTCGCTACACCTTC. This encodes CASSSSGTGRYTF.

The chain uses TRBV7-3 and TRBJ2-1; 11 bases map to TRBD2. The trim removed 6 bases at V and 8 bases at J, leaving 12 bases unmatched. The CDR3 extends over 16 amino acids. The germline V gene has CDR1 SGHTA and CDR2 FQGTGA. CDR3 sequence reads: CASSRGLAGQGYEQFF. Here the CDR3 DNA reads TGTGCCAGCAGTCGAGGACTAGCGGGCCAGGGCTATGAGCAGTTCTTC.

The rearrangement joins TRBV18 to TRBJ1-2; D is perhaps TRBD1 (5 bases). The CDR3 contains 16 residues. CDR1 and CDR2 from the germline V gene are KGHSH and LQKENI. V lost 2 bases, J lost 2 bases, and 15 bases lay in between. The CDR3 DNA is TGTGCCAGCTCACCATACTCGTCCCAGGGAAACTATGGCTACACCTTC. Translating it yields CASSPYSSQGNYGYTF.

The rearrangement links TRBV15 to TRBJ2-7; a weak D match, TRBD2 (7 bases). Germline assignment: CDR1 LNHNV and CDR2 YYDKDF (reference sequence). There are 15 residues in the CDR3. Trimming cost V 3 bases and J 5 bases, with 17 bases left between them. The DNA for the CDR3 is TGTGCCACCAGCAGGGGTGGGGGGGCAGAAAACGAGCAGTACTTC. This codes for CATSRGGGAENEQYF.

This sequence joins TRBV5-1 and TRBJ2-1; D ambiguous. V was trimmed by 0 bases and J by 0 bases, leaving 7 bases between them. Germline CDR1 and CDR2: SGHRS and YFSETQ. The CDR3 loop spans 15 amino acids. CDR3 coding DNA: TGCGCCAGCAGCTTGGCAACTGTCTCCTACAATGAGCAGTTCTTC. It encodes CASSLATVSYNEQFF.

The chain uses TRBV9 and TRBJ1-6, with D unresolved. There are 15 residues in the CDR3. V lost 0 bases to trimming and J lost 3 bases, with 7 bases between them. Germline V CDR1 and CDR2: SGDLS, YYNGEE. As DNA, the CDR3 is TGTGCCAGCAGCGTAGGTGGCAGCTATAATTCACCCCTCCACTTT. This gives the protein CASSVGGSYNSPLHF.